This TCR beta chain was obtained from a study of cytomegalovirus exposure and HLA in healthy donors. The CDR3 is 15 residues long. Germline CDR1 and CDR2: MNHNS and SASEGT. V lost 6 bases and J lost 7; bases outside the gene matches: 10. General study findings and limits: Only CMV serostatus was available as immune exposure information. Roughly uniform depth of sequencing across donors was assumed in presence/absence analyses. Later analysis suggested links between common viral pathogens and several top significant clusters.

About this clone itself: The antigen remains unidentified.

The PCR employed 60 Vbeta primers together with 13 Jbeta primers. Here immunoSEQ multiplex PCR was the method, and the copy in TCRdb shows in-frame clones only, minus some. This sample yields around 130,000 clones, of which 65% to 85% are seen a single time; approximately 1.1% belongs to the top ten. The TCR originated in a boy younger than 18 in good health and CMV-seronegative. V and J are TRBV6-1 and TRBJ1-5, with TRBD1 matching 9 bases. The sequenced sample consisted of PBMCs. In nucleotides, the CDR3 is TGTGCCAGCAGCCTACTACAGGGGGCGAGGCAGCCCCAGCATTTT. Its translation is CASSLLQGARQPQHF.